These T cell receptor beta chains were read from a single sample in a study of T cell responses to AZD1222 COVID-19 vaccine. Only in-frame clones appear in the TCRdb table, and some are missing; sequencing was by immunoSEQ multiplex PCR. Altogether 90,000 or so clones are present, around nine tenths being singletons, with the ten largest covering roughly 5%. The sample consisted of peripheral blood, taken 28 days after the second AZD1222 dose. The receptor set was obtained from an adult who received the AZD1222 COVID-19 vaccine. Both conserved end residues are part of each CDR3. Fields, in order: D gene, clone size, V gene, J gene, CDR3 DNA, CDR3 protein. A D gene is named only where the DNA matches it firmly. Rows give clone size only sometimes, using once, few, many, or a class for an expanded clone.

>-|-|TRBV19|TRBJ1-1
TGTGCCAGTAGTAGGGAATCTGAAGCTTTCTTT
CASSRESEAFF
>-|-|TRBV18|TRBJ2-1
TGTGCCAGCTCACCAGCCATGTATGAGCAGTTCTTC
CASSPAMYEQFF
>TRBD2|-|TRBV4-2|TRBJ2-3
TGTGCCAGCAGCCTCCAGCTCCGACTAGCGGGGGGGACAGATACGCAGTATTTT
CASSLQLRLAGGTDTQYF
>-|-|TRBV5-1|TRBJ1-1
TGCGCCAGCAGCCCTAAAGGACAGTACATGAACACTGAAGCTTTCTTT
CASSPKGQYMNTEAFF
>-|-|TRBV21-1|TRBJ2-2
TGTGCCAGCAGCAAAAGTCTCCGGGGCTCATCCGGGGAGCTGTTTTTT
CASSKSLRGSSGELFF
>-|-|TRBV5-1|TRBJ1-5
TGCGCCAGCAGCTTGGAGCCGGGGGCGGGCAATCAGCCCCAGCATTTT
CASSLEPGAGNQPQHF
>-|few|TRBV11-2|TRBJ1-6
TGTGCCAGCAGCTTAGAAGTAAGGGGTGAGGGTAATTCACCCCTCCACTTT
CASSLEVRGEGNSPLHF
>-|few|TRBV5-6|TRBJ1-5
TGTGCCAGCAGCTTCTTTTCAGGGCGAAGAAATCAGCCCCAGCATTTT
CASSFFSGRRNQPQHF
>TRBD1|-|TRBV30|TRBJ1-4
TGTGCCTGGAGTACACCGGGACAGGGGGTCGAAAAACTGTTTTTT
CAWSTPGQGVEKLFF
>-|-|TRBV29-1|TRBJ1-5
TGCAGCGTTTCACAGTCCGGCCAGCCCCAGCATTTT
CSVSQSGQPQHF
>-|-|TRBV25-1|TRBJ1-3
TGTGCCAGCAGTGAACCCGCCTTTTGGGAGTCTGGAAACACCATATATTTT
CASSEPAFWESGNTIYF
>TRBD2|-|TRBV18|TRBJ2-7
TGTGCCAGCTCACCCGGACTAGCCTTAGGTTACGAGCAGTACTTC
CASSPGLALGYEQYF
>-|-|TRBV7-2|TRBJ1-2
TGTGCCAGCAGCTTAGGTCGGGGTAACTATGGCTACACCTTC
CASSLGRGNYGYTF
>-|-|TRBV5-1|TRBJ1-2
TGCGCCAGCAGCTTGATCCCGGGGGACGGCTACACCTTC
CASSLIPGDGYTF
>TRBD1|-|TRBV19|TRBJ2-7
TGTGCCAGTACCCGTGGGACAGGGGGCTACGAGCAGTACTTC
CASTRGTGGYEQYF
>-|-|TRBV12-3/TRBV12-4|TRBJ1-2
TGTGCCAGCAGTTTGAGCGGGAGAGATGGCTACACCTTC
CASSLSGRDGYTF
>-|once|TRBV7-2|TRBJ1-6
TGTGCCAGCAGTTTACAGGGAGTGGCTTCACCCCTCCACTTT
CASSLQGVASPLHF
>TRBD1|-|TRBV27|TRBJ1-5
TGTGCCAGCAGTTTACGACAGGGGGCGAATCAGCCCCAGCATTTT
CASSLRQGANQPQHF
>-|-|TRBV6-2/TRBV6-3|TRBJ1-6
TGTGCCAGCAGTTTTTCACGGTCCTCCTATAATTCACCCCTCCACTTT
CASSFSRSSYNSPLHF
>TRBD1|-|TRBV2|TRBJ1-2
TGTGCCAGCAGTTTCTCCCAGGGGGCTAACTATGGCTACACCTTC
CASSFSQGANYGYTF
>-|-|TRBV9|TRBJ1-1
TGTGCCAGCAGCCCGCGACAGACTGGGGGCACTGAAGCTTTCTTT
CASSPRQTGGTEAFF
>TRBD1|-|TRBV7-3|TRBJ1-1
TGTGCCAGCAGCCCAGGACAGGGGGTAGCTGAAGCTTTCTTT
CASSPGQGVAEAFF
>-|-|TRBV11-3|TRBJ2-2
TGTGCCAGCAGCTTTCGGGGGTCCGGGGAGCTGTTTTTT
CASSFRGSGELFF
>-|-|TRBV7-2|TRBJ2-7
TGTGCCAGCAGCTTGCCCGGGATCCACGAGCAGTACTTC
CASSLPGIHEQYF
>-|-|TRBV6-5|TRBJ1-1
TGTGCCAGCAGTTCTCCTCACACGGGGGCTGAAGCTTTCTTT
CASSSPHTGAEAFF
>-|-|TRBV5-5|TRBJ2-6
TGTGCCAGCAGCTTGATTTTTGTGTCCGGGGCCAACGTCCTGACTTTC
CASSLIFVSGANVLTF
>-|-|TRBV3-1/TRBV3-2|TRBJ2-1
TGTGCCAGCAGCCAAGGTCTGACACTTTTTAAATACAATGAGCAGTTCTTC
CASSQGLTLFKYNEQFF
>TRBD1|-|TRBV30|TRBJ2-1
TGTGCCTGGTACCCCCCTAGGACAGGGGGTACCTACAATGAGCAGTTCTTC
CAWYPPRTGGTYNEQFF
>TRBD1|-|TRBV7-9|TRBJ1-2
TGTGCCAGCAGCTTAGCGCTACAGGGGGATAGAAATGGCTACACCTTC
CASSLALQGDRNGYTF
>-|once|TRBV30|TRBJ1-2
TGTGCCTGGAACCTGGGCGGTAACTATGGCTACACCTTC
CAWNLGGNYGYTF
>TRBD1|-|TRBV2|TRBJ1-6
TGTGCCAGCAGTGTTGACAGGGGGGATAATTCACCCCTCCACTTT
CASSVDRGDNSPLHF
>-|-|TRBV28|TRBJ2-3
TGTGCCAGCAGTTTTTACAGCGGCCCTAGCACAGATACGCAGTATTTT
CASSFYSGPSTDTQYF
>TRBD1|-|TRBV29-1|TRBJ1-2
TGCAGCTTGACAGGGTCGGAGGGCTACACCTTC
CSLTGSEGYTF
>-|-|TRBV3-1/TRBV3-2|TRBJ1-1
TGTGCCAGCAGCCAACCTAGAACGGGAGGTTGGGACACTGAAGCTTTCTTT
CASSQPRTGGWDTEAFF
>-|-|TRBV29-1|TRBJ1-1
TGCAGCGGCGTCCCCCACGGCGACACTGAAGCTTTCTTT
CSGVPHGDTEAFF
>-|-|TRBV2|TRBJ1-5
TGTGCCAGCAGTGAAACGCTCGGGAAGGGCAATCAGCCCCAGCATTTT
CASSETLGKGNQPQHF
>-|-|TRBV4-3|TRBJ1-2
TGCGCCAGCAGCCAAGATTACAGGCCTAACTATGGCTACACCTTC
CASSQDYRPNYGYTF
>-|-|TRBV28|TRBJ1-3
TGTGCCAGCGTTGGATCGGGTATTCCTGGAAACACCATATATTTT
CASVGSGIPGNTIYF
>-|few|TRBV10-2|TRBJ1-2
TGCGCCACCCAGGGGCAGAACTATGGCTACACCTTC
CATQGQNYGYTF
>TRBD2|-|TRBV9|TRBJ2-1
TGTGCCAGCAGCTCCCACGGGGGGGCAAATGAGCAGTTCTTC
CASSSHGGANEQFF
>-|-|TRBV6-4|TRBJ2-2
TGTGCCAGCAGGGACATTCTAACCGGGGAGCTGTTTTTT
CASRDILTGELFF
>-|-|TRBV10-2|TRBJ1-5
TGCGCCAGCAGTGAGTCGCAGGGCAATCAGCCCCAGCATTTT
CASSESQGNQPQHF
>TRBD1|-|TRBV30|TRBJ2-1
TGTGCCTGGAGGGAACAGGGGCTCTATGAGCAGTTCTTC
CAWREQGLYEQFF
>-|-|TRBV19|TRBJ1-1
TGTGCCAGTAGCGTCAGGATGAACACTGAAGCTTTCTTT
CASSVRMNTEAFF
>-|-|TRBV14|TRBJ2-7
TGTGCCAGCAGCCCGGGGGTGGGCTACGAGCAGTACTTC
CASSPGVGYEQYF
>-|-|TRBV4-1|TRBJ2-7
TGCGCCAGCAGCCAAGATAGGGTCGGGTCCTACGAGCAGTACTTC
CASSQDRVGSYEQYF
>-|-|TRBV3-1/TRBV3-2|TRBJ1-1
TGTGCCAGCAGCATAGCGAACACTGAAGCTTTCTTT
CASSIANTEAFF
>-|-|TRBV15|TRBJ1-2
TGTGCCACCAGCAGAGACGGGGCAGGGATGGGTGGCTACACCTTC
CATSRDGAGMGGYTF
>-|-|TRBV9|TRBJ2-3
TGTGCCAGCAGTCAACAGGGAAACCGCGCAGATACGCAGTATTTT
CASSQQGNRADTQYF
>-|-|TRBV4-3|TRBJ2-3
TGCGCCAGCAGCCTAACCGCGATGGCTCGAGATACGCAGTATTTT
CASSLTAMARDTQYF
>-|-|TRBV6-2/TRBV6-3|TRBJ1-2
TGTGCCAGCAGTTACTCTGACGCGGGATATGGCTACACCTTC
CASSYSDAGYGYTF
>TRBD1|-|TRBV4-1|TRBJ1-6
TGCGCCAGCAGCTCACAAACCAGACAGGGAAAGTCACCCCTCCACTTT
CASSSQTRQGKSPLHF
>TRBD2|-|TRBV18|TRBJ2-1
TGTGCCAGCTCACCTATGACTAGCGGGGTAAACAATGAGCAGTTCTTC
CASSPMTSGVNNEQFF
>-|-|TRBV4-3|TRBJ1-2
TGCGCCAGCAGCCAGGGACGGACCCTTGGCGGCTACACCTTC
CASSQGRTLGGYTF
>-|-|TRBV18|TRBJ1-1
TGTGCCAGCACCGACTTAACAGGGACGAACACTGAAGCTTTCTTT
CASTDLTGTNTEAFF
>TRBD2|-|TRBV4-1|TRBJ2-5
TGCGCCAGCAGCCAAGTAGAGGGACTAGCGAGAGAGACCCAGTACTTC
CASSQVEGLARETQYF
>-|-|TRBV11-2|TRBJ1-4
TGTGCCAGCAGCTCCGTCCGGGGCCTGCCTAATGAAAAACTGTTTTTT
CASSSVRGLPNEKLFF
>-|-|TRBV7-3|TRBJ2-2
TGTGCCAGCAGCTCTGCAATGGGAGGGGGCACCTCCGGGGAGCTGTTTTTT
CASSSAMGGGTSGELFF
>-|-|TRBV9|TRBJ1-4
TGTGCCAGCAGCCCCTCTCTGCAGACTAATGAAAAACTGTTTTTT
CASSPSLQTNEKLFF
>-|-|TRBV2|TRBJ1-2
TGTGCCAGCAGTGAAATCGGCAGGGAGAGTGGTTCGGTTGGCTACACCTTC
CASSEIGRESGSVGYTF